The 31 T cell receptor beta chains listed next were all sequenced from one sample in a study of T cells in Graves' hyperthyroidism and ophthalmopathy (dated by TCRdb to about 2019). Library preparation used multiplex PCR. The instrument was an Illumina HiSeq 2000. The TCR beta CDR3 regions were amplified from RNA transcripts. The first round of RT-PCR for the TCR CDR3 was performed with the HTBI primer set and the Qiagen OneStep RT-PCR kit. Using fastp at Q25 and MiXCR, TCRdb reprocessed the public reads and kept productive beta chains. Here each entry gathers all rows of one CDR3 protein and keeps the most common genes and DNA. This sample holds a few hundred thousand distinct CDR3 sequences; about a sixth were observed only once. Clones ranked in the top ten supply roughly an eighth of the sample. Sequencing was performed on blood. Every receptor here comes from a woman younger than 30 with Graves' hyperthyroidism.

This clonotype was picked up many times. The V call is TRBV7-9, the J call TRBJ2-5; 9 nucleotides match TRBD1. Trimming took 5 bases from V and 4 from J; bases not matched to a gene: 8. Germline values: CDR1 SEHNR, CDR2 FQNEAQ (reference sequence). The CDR3 sequence is 15 residues long. CDR3 in DNA: TGTGCCAGCAGCCAGGGACAGGGTATCCCAGAGACCCAGTACTTC. Protein: CASSQGQGIPETQYF.

This clonotype was recorded at least ten times. The genes are TRBV11-2 and TRBJ2-1; 7 nucleotides match TRBD2. Losses at the gene ends were 4 bases for V and 6 bases for J; bases not matched to a gene: 6. Germline V gene data show CDR1 as SGHAT and CDR2 as FQNNGV. The CDR3 spans 14 residues. The CDR3 coding sequence is TGTGCCAGCAGCTCCCCTCGACTAGCCAATGAGCAGTTCTTC. Its protein is CASSSPRLANEQFF.

The V gene is TRBV20-1, the J gene TRBJ1-6; D is unclear. Trimming took 0 bases from V and 6 from J, leaving 15 bases between them. Germline V gives CDR1 DFQATT, CDR2 SNEGSKA (reference sequence). CDR3 size: 16 residues. The DNA for the CDR3 is TGCAGTGCTAGAGATCAAACAGAGCTTTCTAATTCACCCCTCCACTTT. Its protein product is CSARDQTELSNSPLHF.

This clonotype was counted many times. DNA of the CDR3: TGCGCCAGCAGCCAAAGTGCCCCCAGCAATCAGCCCCAGCATTTT. Its translation: CASSQSAPSNQPQHF. The chain couples TRBV4-1 to TRBJ1-5, with D unresolved. The V end was cut by 2 bases, the J end by 1 base, with 9 bases between. From germline, CDR1 is MGHRA and CDR2 YSYEKL. The CDR3 extends over 15 amino acids.

This clonotype was observed a single time. The chain has TRBV6-1 and TRBJ2-5; D ambiguous. The CDR3 loop spans 13 amino acids. The ends were cut back, 4 bases at V and 6 bases at J, with 12 bases in the middle. CDR1 is MNHNS and CDR2 is SASEGT in the germline V gene. DNA of the CDR3: TGTGCCAGCAGTGTAGAGGTTTGGCAGACCCAGTACTTC. It is translated as CASSVEVWQTQYF.

This clonotype was counted between two and nine times. The chain links TRBV11-2 to TRBJ1-3, with unresolved D. CDR1 and CDR2 (germline): SGHAT, FQNNGV. V lost 5 bases and J 0 bases, leaving 17 bases between the germline ends. This CDR3 comprises 17 residues. The CDR3: CASSLPGAGASGNTIYF. CDR3 DNA: TGTGCCAGCAGCCTCCCGGGTGCAGGAGCCTCTGGAAACACCATATATTTT.

This clonotype appeared a few times. Since a much larger clone is just one base distant, this may be a read error. The rearrangement uses TRBV28 and TRBJ2-5, with 9 bases fitting TRBD2. The CDR3 length is 16 residues. Germline CDR1 is MDHEN and CDR2 is SYDVKM. Here the CDR3 DNA reads TGTGCCAACAGTTTATCCCGCGGGAGGGCCGGCGAGACCCAGTACTTC. Protein product: CANSLSRGRAGETQYF. Full variable domain (rest looked up from reference TRBV28 and TRBJ2-5): DVKVTQSSRYLVKRTGEKVFLECVQDMDHENMFWYRQDPGLGLRLIYFSYDVKMKEKGDIPEGYSVSREKKERFSLILESASTNQTSMYLCANSLSRGRAGETQYFGPGTRLLVL.

This clonotype was observed many times. The chain couples TRBV20-1 to TRBJ1-1; 8 bases line up with TRBD1. The V and J ends lost 3 bases and 5 bases, in that order; junction bases with no gene match: 5. This CDR3 has 13 residues. CDR1 and CDR2 from the germline V gene are DFQATT and SNEGSKA (reference sequence). The CDR3, as DNA: TGCAGTGCTAGTCAGGGGGCGGAAACTGAAGCTTTCTTT. It specifies CSASQGAETEAFF.

This clonotype was seen at least ten times. The chain links TRBV2 to TRBJ1-2; tentative D call: TRBD1 (5 bases). The V and J ends lost 2 bases and 2 bases respectively, with 9 bases between them. This CDR3 contains 14 residues. Germline CDR1 reads SNHLY; CDR2 reads FYNNEI. The CDR3 loop is CASSERGDNYGYTF. CDR3 coding DNA: TGTGCCAGCAGTGAAAGAGGGGACAACTATGGCTACACCTTC.

This clonotype was seen at least ten times. J is TRBJ1-1 and V is TRBV28; no clear D gene. V gave up 5 bases and J gave up 3 bases, with 16 bases separating them. The CDR3 is 15 amino acids. Germline V gives CDR1 MDHEN, CDR2 SYDVKM. The CDR3 bases are TGTGCCAGCAGTCCGGCTGAGGAAACCTACACTGAAGCTTTCTTT. It codes for CASSPAEETYTEAFF.

This clonotype appeared a few times. The genes are TRBV6-1 and TRBJ2-3, with no clear D. The germline CDR1 and CDR2 sequences are MNHNS and SASEGT. Trimming removed 8 bases from V and 3 bases from J, with 12 bases in between. There are 13 residues in the CDR3. The CDR3 here is CASGPLVTDTQYF. DNA for the CDR3: TGTGCCAGCGGTCCATTGGTGACAGATACGCAGTATTTT.

This clonotype showed up just a few times. The gene calls are TRBV4-3 and TRBJ2-7, with 7 nucleotides matching TRBD1. J lost 7 bases, V lost 1 base, and 10 bases had no gene match. The CDR3 is made up of 15 amino acids. Germline V gene lookup returns CDR1 LGHNA and CDR2 YSLEER. In DNA form, the CDR3 reads TGCGCCAGCAGCCAAGTAAGACAGGGCAGGCGGGAGCAGTACTTC. The encoded protein is CASSQVRQGRREQYF.

Ten or more counts support this clonotype. The chain links TRBV6-1 to TRBJ1-2; 7 positions match TRBD1. The germline V gene has CDR1 MNHNS and CDR2 SASEGT. CDR3 size: 14 residues. Losses at the gene ends were 10 bases for V and 7 bases for J; bases not matched to a gene: 15. As DNA, the CDR3 is TGTGCCACCTACGCGTCACAGGGGTTAGGTGGCTACACCTTC. It encodes CATYASQGLGGYTF.

Notes on this clonotype: A clone one base away is much larger, so this may be a read error. The chain has TRBV20-1 and TRBJ2-7, with D possibly being TRBD1 or TRBD2 (5 bases each). This CDR3 has 16 residues. CDR1 is DFQATT, CDR2 SNEGSKA, per germline (reference sequence). CDR3 nucleotides: TGCAGTGCTAGAGATCCCTCGAGGTTGGGGGAGTACGGGCAGTACTTC. The encoded protein is CSARDPSRLGEYGQYF.

At least ten counts were recorded for this clonotype. The rearrangement links TRBV3-1 to TRBJ1-1; D possibly corresponds to TRBD1 (5 bases). CDR1 is LGHDT and CDR2 is YNNKEL in the germline V gene (reference sequence). CDR3 length equals 13 residues. Trimming cost V 6 bases and J 3 bases, with 11 bases left between them. The CDR3 loop reads CASRSEGYTEAFF. CDR3 sequence (DNA): TGTGCCAGCAGATCTGAGGGGTACACTGAAGCTTTCTTT.

This clonotype was observed many times. This rearrangement joins TRBV18 to TRBJ1-2; D possibly corresponds to TRBD1 (5 bases). Germline V gives CDR1 KGHSH, CDR2 LQKENI. This CDR3 has 15 amino acids. Trimming shortened V by 1 base and J by 1 base, and 10 bases separated the two germline ends. In DNA, the CDR3 is TGTGCCAGCTCACCACTTGACAGAAGTAACTATGGCTACACCTTC. It yields the protein CASSPLDRSNYGYTF.

This clonotype was observed at least ten times. The chain has TRBV7-9 and TRBJ2-1; D is perhaps TRBD1 (6 bases). Deletions cut 6 bases from V and 7 bases from J, with 13 bases between. Per germline, CDR1 SEHNR and CDR2 FQNEAQ (reference sequence). The CDR3 is 13 amino acids. CDR3 sequence: CASSQDSRNEQFF. The CDR3 region has the DNA TGTGCCAGCAGTCAGGACAGTCGGAATGAGCAGTTCTTC. Using reference TRBV7-9 and TRBJ2-1 for the parts outside the CDR3, the full variable domain is DTGVSQNPRHKITKRGQNVTFRCDPISEHNRLYWYRQTLGQGPEFLTYFQNEAQLEKSRLLSDRFSAERPKGSFSTLEIQRTEQGDSAMYLCASSQDSRNEQFFGPGTRLTVL.

This clonotype was seen at least ten times. The rearrangement uses TRBV2 and TRBJ1-2; D call uncertain. There are 11 residues in the CDR3. Germline-derived CDR1 and CDR2 are SNHLY and FYNNEI. Trimming took off 7 bases at V and 8 bases at J, with 11 bases between the two ends. Here the CDR3 DNA reads TGTGCCAGCACGCTAGCGGCCGGCTACACCTTC. Amino acid sequence: CASTLAAGYTF.

V and J are TRBV20-1 and TRBJ2-5, with TRBD2 as a possible D gene (7 bases). This CDR3 comprises 13 residues. Germline CDR1 and CDR2: DFQATT and SNEGSKA (reference sequence). V gave up 1 base and J gave up 5 bases, with 11 bases separating them. The CDR3 region has the DNA TGCAGTGCTAGAGGGGGGGGGCCTGAGACCCAGTACTTC. This sequence encodes CSARGGGPETQYF.

This clonotype has ten or more counts. The genes are TRBV5-8 and TRBJ2-3; possible D gene TRBD2, 5 bases. Trimming took off 3 bases at V and 0 bases at J, with 14 bases between the two ends. Per germline, CDR1 SGHTS and CDR2 YDEGEE. The length of the CDR3 is 16 residues. The CDR3 spells CASSWPSGPSTDTQYF. In DNA form, the CDR3 reads TGTGCCAGCAGCTGGCCAAGCGGACCTAGCACAGATACGCAGTATTTT.

This clonotype was recorded at least ten times. The rearrangement links TRBV28 to TRBJ2-2; maybe TRBD2 (5 bases). The V and J ends lost 3 bases and 7 bases respectively, with 21 bases between them. Germline V gene lookup returns CDR1 MDHEN and CDR2 SYDVKM. The CDR3 has 17 residues. The CDR3 DNA reads TGTGCCAGCAGTTTCTTCCGGGAACTTTATACTCGCGGGGAGCTGTTTTTT. Encoded protein: CASSFFRELYTRGELFF.

This clonotype was detected a few times. The rearrangement uses TRBV20-1 and TRBJ1-6; D not resolved. This CDR3 has 15 amino acids. Trimming removed 0 bases from V and 5 bases from J, with 11 bases in between. Germline V gene sequence: CDR1 DFQATT, CDR2 SNEGSKA (reference sequence). The CDR3 DNA reads TGCAGTGCTAGAGAAAGAGGAGGGAATAATTCACCCCTCCACTTT. This translates into CSARERGGNNSPLHF.

This clonotype was recorded at least ten times. This rearrangement joins TRBV11-3 to TRBJ2-3; TRBD1 matches 11 bases. Germline V gene data show CDR1 as SGHNT and CDR2 as YENEEA. The CDR3 has 14 residues. Germline trimming cut 4 bases from V and 6 bases from J; bases unmatched to any gene: 3. CDR3 residues: CASSSGQGGDTQYF. In DNA, the CDR3 is TGTGCCAGCAGCTCGGGACAGGGGGGCGATACGCAGTATTTT.

The J gene is TRBJ2-1, the V gene TRBV7-6; D might be TRBD1 or TRBD2, each matching 5 bases. V was clipped by 5 bases and J by 6 bases, with 20 bases between them. Looked up from germline, CDR1 is SGHVS and CDR2 is FNYEAQ. The CDR3 sequence is 16 residues long. This chain's CDR3 is CASSHPGRGAVNEQFF. DNA for the CDR3: TGTGCCAGCAGCCACCCCGGAAGGGGAGCGGTCAATGAGCAGTTCTTC.

The J gene is TRBJ1-4, the V gene TRBV20-1; D uncertain. The CDR3 is 14 residues long. Trimming cost V 4 bases and J 0 bases, with 9 bases left between them. The V gene's germline CDR1 is DFQATT and CDR2 SNEGSKA (reference sequence). The CDR3 DNA sequence: TGCAGTGCTACCGGGTCTGCAACTAATGAAAAACTGTTTTTT. Encoded protein: CSATGSATNEKLFF.

The rearrangement uses TRBV27 and TRBJ2-7; TRBD1 or TRBD2 may be the D gene (5 bases each). Germline V gives CDR1 MNHEY, CDR2 SMNVEV (reference sequence). V gave up 5 bases and J gave up 1 base, with 12 bases separating them. The CDR3 is made up of 14 amino acids. The CDR3 loop reads CASSLLGPSYEQYF. The CDR3 DNA reads TGTGCCAGCAGTCTTTTGGGACCTTCCTACGAGCAGTACTTC.

This clonotype was picked up a small number of times. The V gene is TRBV4-1, the J gene TRBJ2-3; D ambiguous. The germline V gene has CDR1 MGHRA and CDR2 YSYEKL. The CDR3 totals 17 residues. With 0 bases removed from V and 0 bases from J, the gap between germline ends came to 13 bases. The CDR3 loop reads CASSQDFSASSTDTQYF. The CDR3 nucleotides are TGCGCCAGCAGCCAAGATTTCTCGGCGTCTAGCACAGATACGCAGTATTTT.

The CDR3 region has the DNA TGTGCCAGTAGTTCGGACACCTACAATAATTCACCCCTCCACTTT. This gives the protein CASSSDTYNNSPLHF. V usage is TRBV19 and J usage is TRBJ1-6, with D possibly TRBD1 on 5 matching bases. From germline, CDR1 is LNHDA and CDR2 SQIVND (reference sequence). This CDR3 has 15 amino acids. Between the trimmed V and J ends, which lost 5 bases and 5 bases, there was a span of 13 bases. Supplemented by reference TRBV19 and TRBJ1-6, the full variable domain reads DGGITQSPKYLFRKEGQNVTLSCEQNLNHDAMYWYRQDPGQGLRLIYYSQIVNDFQKGDIAEGYSVSREKKESFPLTVTSAQKNPTAFYLCASSSDTYNNSPLHFGNGTRLTVT.

DNA for the CDR3: TGTGCCAGCAGCTTGGACCTCTCTGGGGCCAACGTCCTGACTTTC. Its translation: CASSLDLSGANVLTF. The rearrangement links TRBV5-8 to TRBJ2-6; D unclear. The V end lost 0 bases, the J end lost 0 bases, and 4 bases lay between the germline ends. Germline loops: CDR1 SGHTS, CDR2 YDEGEE. The CDR3 contains 15 residues. Full variable domain (missing parts from reference TRBV5-8 and TRBJ2-6): EAGVTQSPTHLIKTRGQQATLRCSPISGHTSVYWYQQALGLGLQFLLWYDEGEERNRGNFPPRFSGRQFPNYSSELNVNALELEDSALYLCASSLDLSGANVLTFGAGSRLTVL.

The J gene is TRBJ2-3, the V gene TRBV20-1, with D perhaps matching TRBD1 or TRBD2 (6 bases each). Germline assignment: CDR1 DFQATT and CDR2 SNEGSKA (reference sequence). The CDR3 totals 14 residues. The CDR3, as DNA: TGCAGGATTCTTAAGGGGGGCTTTCAGGATACGCAGTATTTT. It codes for CRILKGGFQDTQYF.

The chain couples TRBV27 to TRBJ2-7; TRBD2 might be the D (6 bases). This CDR3 is built from 14 residues. Germline V lookup: CDR1 MNHEY, CDR2 SMNVEV (reference sequence). V lost 5 bases, J lost 4 bases, and 15 bases lay in between. In DNA form, the CDR3 reads TGTGCCAGCAGTCTGGGTCTAGCGTCTTACGAGCAGTACTTC. Translated, it gives CASSLGLASYEQYF.